This is a list of T cell receptor beta chains from one sample in a study of blood T cell repertoires in COVID-19. This table comes from immunoSEQ multiplex PCR, and its TCRdb copy is limited to in-frame clones, with some not included. The sample lists 150,000 to 200,000 clones, 80% to 95% seen once, with 0.45% to 0.65% in the top ten. Sequenced input: peripheral blood. These receptors originate from a man over 45 with acute or convalescent COVID-19. Both conserved end residues are trimmed from each CDR3. A clone size is listed for some rows: how often the clone was seen (once, few, many), or a class if it is expanded.

abundance	v_gene	CDR3aa
.	TRBV14	ASSQDKLAGRAYEQY
.	TRBV7-9	ASSSGLAGGNEQF
.	TRBV12-3/TRBV12-4	ASSMEVDYGYT
.	TRBV11-2	ASSLNSPLH
.	TRBV5-1	ASMSAGNTGELF
.	TRBV6-5	ASSSLSGLNQPQH
few	TRBV7-3	ASSLGLAGGETQY
.	TRBV3-1/TRBV3-2	ASSLTGAQPQH
.	TRBV18	ASSLTGGAYGEQF
once	TRBV7-9	ASSLDVRRTLNTEAF
.	TRBV29-1	SSNSGVGYGYT
.	TRBV5-1	ASSLGGDWNEQF
.	TRBV30	AWSDLSFTGDYGYT
.	TRBV29-1	SVGDTIRTEAF
.	TRBV6-2/TRBV6-3	ASSFRPGEVAEAF
.	TRBV29-1	SVAAARGSPLH
.	TRBV29-1	SVVGTGGYNEQF
once	TRBV12-3/TRBV12-4	ASRPASNQPQH
.	TRBV7-8	ASSFLGSSGSYEQY
once	TRBV5-6	ASSSGQIGYT
.	TRBV27	ASSSTSGRIGAQY
.	TRBV11-1	ASSPDRGSYEQY
.	TRBV6-1	ASSELFNYGYT
.	TRBV27	ASSSGFGRGYTDTQY
few	TRBV20-1	SASFPRTGAPYEQY
.	TRBV7-2	ASSNRDRGEAF
.	TRBV28	ASSSMEVGSYNEQF
.	TRBV27	ASSVAGEKNIQY
.	TRBV2	ASSEIRIEQY
.	TRBV6-5	ASSYDRRGGQPQH
.	TRBV19	ASSITSGTGKNQPQH
.	TRBV6-2/TRBV6-3	ASSTKPFRLAGSQETQY
once	TRBV29-1	SAPTQTVTGGYGYT
.	TRBV3-1/TRBV3-2	ASSQDLGGEKLF
.	TRBV10-3	AIRQGHGNQPQH
.	TRBV5-1	ASSLGGYNEQF
once	TRBV7-9	ASSLDEGVETQY
.	TRBV4-1	ASSQAAGRFEQY
.	TRBV5-4	ASTFSGGPPYEQY
few	TRBV2	ASSGAGTGDDNEQF
.	TRBV5-1	ASSSGRTNTGELF